A single sample is the source of the 18 T cell receptor beta chains below, sequenced in a study of radiotherapy plus CTLA-4 blockade in lung cancer (dated by TCRdb to 2017 to 2018). Libraries were prepared through the immunoSEQ multiplex PCR assay. The source is immuneACCESS, and TCRdb retained only in-frame sequences with V and J called. Part of the clones is not carried over; for the studies checked, unresolved V genes explain less than half of this, and the remainder is unexplained. The sample table holds 34,000 or so clones, of which roughly 70% were seen once. In total, the top ten clones hold roughly 13% of the sample. Sequenced material: peripheral blood, taken from a patient treated with radiotherapy plus ipilimumab. The receptors shown here come from a human donor with non-small cell lung cancer that progressed on radiotherapy plus ipilimumab.

The J gene is TRBJ1-2, the V gene TRBV11-2; D remains ambiguous. CDR1 SGHAT and CDR2 FQNNGV come from the germline V gene. V lost 5 bases and J 7 bases, leaving 11 bases between the germline ends. This CDR3 spans 12 amino acids. CDR3 sequence: CASSPSQVGYTF. In DNA, the CDR3 is TGTGCCAGCAGCCCGAGCCAGGTTGGCTACACCTTC. Combining the CDR3 with reference TRBV11-2 and TRBJ1-2 gives the whole variable domain EAGVAQSPRYKIIEKRQSVAFWCNPISGHATLYWYQQILGQGPKLLIQFQNNGVVDDSQLPKDRFSAERLKGVDSTLKIQPAKLEDSAVYLCASSPSQVGYTFGSGTRLTVV.

This rearrangement joins TRBV11-2 to TRBJ2-7; 10 bases fit TRBD1. The CDR3 length is 15 residues. Germline V gives CDR1 SGHAT, CDR2 FQNNGV. Trimming removed 5 bases from V and 1 base from J; junction bases left unmatched: 5. The CDR3 nucleotides are TGTGCCAGCAGCAATAGGGACAGGGGATCCTACGAGCAGTACTTC. Amino acids: CASSNRDRGSYEQYF.

The genes are TRBV7-8 and TRBJ2-2; D perhaps matches TRBD2 (5 bases). This CDR3 spans 14 amino acids. V lost 3 bases, J lost 4 bases, and 9 bases lay in between. Germline CDR1 reads SGHVS; CDR2 reads FQNEAQ. CDR3 in DNA: TGTGCCAGCAGCTTGACTATGTCCACCGGGGAGCTGTTTTTT. Amino acids: CASSLTMSTGELFF.

This chain joins TRBV19 and TRBJ1-5; 8 positions match TRBD1. Germline CDR1 reads LNHDA; CDR2 reads SQIVND (reference sequence). The CDR3 consists of 13 residues. V dropped 8 bases and J dropped 2; count of bases not matched to a gene: 2. The CDR3 coding sequence is TGTGCCAGTGGGGACAGGCGCAATCAGCCCCAGCATTTT. Translation gives CASGDRRNQPQHF. Supplemented by reference TRBV19 and TRBJ1-5, the full variable domain reads DGGITQSPKYLFRKEGQNVTLSCEQNLNHDAMYWYRQDPGQGLRLIYYSQIVNDFQKGDIAEGYSVSREKKESFPLTVTSAQKNPTAFYLCASGDRRNQPQHFGDGTRLSIL.

Here the CDR3 reads CASTRDREAYEQYF. CDR3 DNA sequence: TGTGCCAGCACGAGGGACAGGGAGGCCTACGAGCAGTACTTC. The chain combines TRBV2 with TRBJ2-7; TRBD1 matches 9 bases. Germline CDR1 SNHLY, CDR2 FYNNEI. V trimming: 7 bases; J trimming: 2 bases; junction bases outside the gene matches: 6. CDR3 length: 14 residues.

This sequence joins TRBV15 and TRBJ1-3; D gene ambiguous. V gave up 4 bases and J gave up 5 bases, with 6 bases separating them. This CDR3 is 12 amino acids long. Germline V gene lookup returns CDR1 LNHNV and CDR2 YYDKDF (reference sequence). For the CDR3, the DNA is TGTGCCACCAGCACACTCAGAAACACCATATATTTT. The encoded protein is CATSTLRNTIYF.

In this sample, this clone turned up a few times. The chain employs TRBV4-3 and TRBJ2-7, with 9 bases lining up with TRBD1. Looked up from germline, CDR1 is LGHNA and CDR2 is YSLEER. The CDR3 runs to 15 residues. The J segment lost 6 bases and the V segment lost 0 bases, leaving 6 bases of the junction unmatched. CDR3 coding DNA: TGCGCCAGCAGCCAAGATCAAGGGACAGGGCGCGAGCAGTACTTC. Its protein is CASSQDQGTGREQYF.

The chain carries TRBV9 and TRBJ2-7, with TRBD2 identical over 9 bases. The length of the CDR3 is 13 residues. Germline CDR1 reads SGDLS; CDR2 reads YYNGEE. Trimming removed 6 bases from V and 2 bases from J; junction bases left unmatched: 3. The chain's CDR3 is CASNPSGTYEQYF. The CDR3 DNA sequence: TGTGCCAGCAACCCTAGCGGGACCTACGAGCAGTACTTC.

J is TRBJ2-2 and V is TRBV5-1; no firm D call. The CDR3 spans 13 residues. The germline V and J ends were trimmed by 0 bases and 4 bases, with 4 bases remaining between them. Germline CDR1 is SGHRS and CDR2 is YFSETQ. The CDR3 region is CASSLGSTGELFF. CDR3 nucleotides: TGCGCCAGCAGCTTGGGCTCCACCGGGGAGCTGTTTTTT.

The chain combines TRBV25-1 with TRBJ1-3; possible D gene TRBD1, 6 bases. Between the trimmed V and J ends, which lost 6 bases and 0 bases, there was a span of 21 bases. The CDR3 length is 18 residues. Germline loops: CDR1 MGHDK, CDR2 SYGVNS. The DNA for the CDR3 is TGTGCCAGCAGCCCAGGGGCTCGGACTCTTCACTCTGGAAACACCATATATTTT. It specifies CASSPGARTLHSGNTIYF.

This rearrangement joins TRBV28 to TRBJ1-5, with 10 bases aligning to TRBD1. V shed 4 bases and J 1 base; nucleotides not matched to a gene: 4. Germline values: CDR1 MDHEN, CDR2 SYDVKM. The CDR3 totals 16 residues. Here the CDR3 DNA reads TGTGCCAGCAGTTCCTGGACAGGGGGAAGCAATCAGCCCCAGCATTTT. It specifies CASSSWTGGSNQPQHF.

This chain connects TRBV6-5 to TRBJ1-2; 7 bases map to TRBD1. This CDR3 comprises 14 residues. V gave up 11 bases and J gave up 2 bases; unmatched junction bases: 11. Germline-derived CDR1 and CDR2 are MNHEY and SVGAGI. DNA for the CDR3: TGTGCCGCCCGCAGGGGGGGGACCAACTATGGCTACACCTTC. Its translation: CAARRGGTNYGYTF.

A note on this clone: Other DNA sequences in this sample translate to the same CDR3. The gene calls are TRBV15 and TRBJ2-3; no clear D. Germline loops: CDR1 LNHNV, CDR2 YYDKDF (reference sequence). V lost 0 bases, J lost 4 bases, and 14 bases lay in between. The CDR3 spans 16 residues. CDR3 protein: CATSREAAHGADTQYF. The DNA of the CDR3 is TGTGCCACCAGCAGAGAAGCCGCCCATGGGGCAGATACGCAGTATTTT. Together with reference TRBV15 and TRBJ2-3, the CDR3 gives the full variable domain: DAMVIQNPRYQVTQFGKPVTLSCSQTLNHNVMYWYQQKSSQAPKLLFHYYDKDFNNEADTPDNFQSRRPNTSFCFLDIRSPGLGDTAMYLCATSREAAHGADTQYFGPGTRLTVL.

This clone was observed a few times. The chain uses TRBV5-4 and TRBJ2-2; no reliable D call. The V and J ends lost 0 bases and 1 base respectively, with 4 bases between them. The CDR3 extends over 14 amino acids. Germline V gene data show CDR1 as SGHNT and CDR2 as YYREEE (reference sequence). CDR3: CASSLVENTGELFF. CDR3 sequence (DNA): TGTGCCAGCAGCTTGGTTGAGAACACCGGGGAGCTGTTTTTT.

The gene calls are TRBV5-1 and TRBJ1-2, with TRBD1 matching over 7 bases. Unmatched junction bases numbered 1, after V lost 0 bases and J lost 5 bases. The CDR3 loop spans 13 amino acids. Germline lookup yields CDR1 SGHRS and CDR2 YFSETQ. In DNA, the CDR3 is TGCGCCAGCAGCTTGGAGACAGGGTATGGCTACACCTTC. It yields the protein CASSLETGYGYTF.

The chain carries TRBV6-5 and TRBJ2-2; tentatively, D is TRBD1 or TRBD2 (5 bases each). This CDR3 is built from 14 residues. Germline loops: CDR1 MNHEY, CDR2 SVGAGI. Trimming shortened V by 6 bases and J by 2 bases, and 10 bases separated the two germline ends. CDR3 in DNA: TGTGCCAGCAGGGGGACGGTTAACACCGGGGAGCTGTTTTTT. Its translation is CASRGTVNTGELFF.

The count of this clone is one. The gene calls are TRBV7-2 and TRBJ2-3, with D maybe TRBD1 (6 bases). Germline values: CDR1 SGHTA, CDR2 FQGNSA. Trimming removed 5 bases from V and 3 bases from J, with 24 bases in between. The CDR3 loop spans 18 amino acids. Here the CDR3 DNA reads TGTGCCAGCAGCCACGTGGCGGGTCGTACCAGGGGAACAGATACGCAGTATTTT. It translates to CASSHVAGRTRGTDTQYF.

The chain recombines TRBV19 with TRBJ1-2; 8 bases agree with TRBD1. CDR1 and CDR2 from the germline V gene are LNHDA and SQIVND (reference sequence). The CDR3 runs to 15 residues. V dropped 0 bases and J dropped 5; count of bases not matched to a gene: 5. The CDR3 nucleotides are TGTGCCAGTAGTATAGAGGGGACAGGAACATATGGCTACACCTTC. This codes for CASSIEGTGTYGYTF.